A single sample is the source of the 24 T cell receptor beta chains below, sequenced in a study of blood T cell repertoires in COVID-19 (dated by TCRdb to the early 2020s). To prepare the library, the immunoSEQ multiplex PCR assay was applied. The source is immuneACCESS, and TCRdb retained only in-frame sequences with V and J called. Part of the clones is not carried over; for the studies checked, unresolved V genes explain less than half of this, and the remainder is unexplained. This sample holds around 71,000 clones; roughly 83% were observed only once. The top ten clones comprise under 7.5% of the sample. The sequenced material came from peripheral blood. All receptors derive from a man aged 25 to 40 with COVID-19, enrolled during active disease.

The chain has TRBV2 and TRBJ2-7; D unresolved. V gave up 7 bases and J gave up 5 bases, with 9 bases separating them. The V gene's germline CDR1 is SNHLY and CDR2 FYNNEI. This CDR3 has 11 amino acids. The CDR3 sequence is CASMIEDEQYF. CDR3 DNA sequence: TGTGCCAGCATGATCGAGGACGAGCAGTACTTC.

The V call is TRBV13, the J call TRBJ1-2; 11 bases line up with TRBD1. The CDR3 extends over 16 amino acids. V dropped 1 base and J dropped 8; count of bases not matched to a gene: 9. CDR1 PRHDT and CDR2 FYEKMQ come from the germline V gene (reference sequence). CDR3 in amino acids: CASSLVLGQGARGYTF. CDR3 in DNA: TGTGCCAGCAGCTTAGTACTAGGACAGGGGGCTCGGGGCTACACCTTC.

This clone was observed a single time. The rearrangement links TRBV11-2 to TRBJ2-7; 12 nucleotides match TRBD2. This CDR3 region has 17 residues. V shed 5 bases, J shed 2 bases, and the junction held 10 bases outside the gene matches. The V gene's germline CDR1 is SGHAT and CDR2 FQNNGV. The CDR3 DNA sequence: TGTGCCAGCAGCGTAGGACTAGCGGGACTATTGGCCTACGAGCAGTACTTC. This translates into CASSVGLAGLLAYEQYF.

The DNA of the CDR3 is TGTGCCAGCAGCTTAGGAGGCACCGGGGAGCTGTTTTTT. Its protein is CASSLGGTGELFF. The gene calls are TRBV7-3 and TRBJ2-2; a possible D gene is TRBD2 (5 bases). The germline gives CDR1 SGHTA, CDR2 FQGTGA. Trimming took 2 bases from V and 4 from J, leaving 5 bases between them. The CDR3 consists of 13 residues.

V usage is TRBV9 and J usage is TRBJ2-7; 11 bases match TRBD2. The CDR3 covers 15 residues. V lost 4 bases and J lost 2; bases outside the gene matches: 5. In germline, CDR1 is SGDLS, CDR2 YYNGEE. CDR3: CASSQGLAETYEQYF. The CDR3 DNA sequence: TGTGCCAGCAGCCAGGGACTAGCGGAAACCTACGAGCAGTACTTC.

The chain couples TRBV6-5 to TRBJ2-5; a possible D gene is TRBD1 (6 bases). V was clipped by 9 bases and J by 1 base, with 12 bases between them. The CDR3 runs 13 residues. From germline, CDR1 is MNHEY and CDR2 SVGAGI. CDR3 residues: CARRRTVQETQYF. As DNA, the CDR3 is TGTGCCAGAAGACGGACAGTCCAAGAGACCCAGTACTTC.

The chain links TRBV2 to TRBJ1-4; 9 bases are shared with TRBD1. The ends lost 5 bases at V and 4 bases at J; junction bases unmatched: 8. The CDR3 contains 16 residues. CDR1 SNHLY and CDR2 FYNNEI come from the germline V gene. CDR3 bases: TGTGCCAGCAGTTGGGACAGGGCCCTTCGTAATGAAAAACTGTTTTTT. Amino acid sequence: CASSWDRALRNEKLFF. Looking up the rest from reference TRBV2 and TRBJ1-4 gives the full variable domain: EPEVTQTPSHQVTQMGQEVILRCVPISNHLYFYWYRQILGQKVEFLVSFYNNEISEKSEIFDDQFSVERPDGSNFTLKIRSTKLEDSAMYFCASSWDRALRNEKLFFGSGTQLSVL.

This chain connects TRBV6-5 to TRBJ2-6; D gene uncertain. Germline V lookup: CDR1 MNHEY, CDR2 SVGAGI. V was shortened by 2 bases and J by 2 bases, with 10 bases between the two germline ends. This CDR3 has 16 amino acids. This chain's CDR3 is CASSYQILAGANVLTF. The CDR3 DNA reads TGTGCCAGCAGTTACCAAATCCTAGCTGGGGCCAACGTCCTGACTTTC.

This chain links TRBV4-3 with TRBJ2-7; the D gene is possibly TRBD2 (6 bases). This CDR3 spans 14 amino acids. Germline assignment: CDR1 LGHNA and CDR2 YSLEER. V gave up 5 bases and J gave up 2 bases, with 13 bases separating them. Here the CDR3 reads CASSNRDSTYEQYF. The CDR3 DNA is TGCGCCAGCAGCAACCGGGACTCGACCTACGAGCAGTACTTC.

The chain is built from TRBV4-2 and TRBJ1-1; no definite D call. Deletions cut 0 bases from V and 4 bases from J, with 12 bases between. This CDR3 spans 15 amino acids. Germline V gene sequence: CDR1 LGHNA, CDR2 YNFKEQ. CDR3 DNA: TGTGCCAGCAGCCAAGATAAAATGGCGGGCACTGAAGCTTTCTTT. Encoded protein: CASSQDKMAGTEAFF.

V gene TRBV7-3 combines with J gene TRBJ2-5; 7 bases are shared with TRBD1. V was clipped by 5 bases and J by 5 bases; unmatched bases: 5. The CDR3 is 13 amino acids. Germline-derived CDR1 and CDR2 are SGHTA and FQGTGA. CDR3 sequence (DNA): TGTGCCAGCAGCATGACAGGGCAGGAGACCCAGTACTTC. Its translation: CASSMTGQETQYF.

V usage is TRBV24-1 and J usage is TRBJ1-1, with TRBD1 as a possible D gene (6 bases). Trimming pared 8 bases from V and 1 base from J, leaving 13 bases between. The CDR3 extends over 14 amino acids. Germline lookup yields CDR1 KGHDR and CDR2 SFDVKD. The CDR3, as DNA: TGTGCCACCACCTACAGGGCCACGAACACTGAAGCTTTCTTT. It encodes CATTYRATNTEAFF.

DNA of the CDR3: TGTGCCAGCACCCTTAGCGGGAGAAATGACGAGCAGTACTTC. As protein: CASTLSGRNDEQYF. This rearrangement joins TRBV28 to TRBJ2-7, with 9 positions matching TRBD2. Trimming at V came to 7 bases and at J to 5 bases, leaving 9 bases not matched to a gene. This CDR3 spans 14 amino acids. Germline CDR1 reads MDHEN; CDR2 reads SYDVKM.

V usage is TRBV19 and J usage is TRBJ1-5; D is perhaps TRBD1 (6 bases). Germline-derived CDR1 and CDR2 are LNHDA and SQIVND (reference sequence). V lost 7 bases and J 6 bases, leaving 13 bases between the germline ends. The CDR3 extends over 13 amino acids. The CDR3 nucleotides are TGTGCCAGTACCGACACAGGGATTCAGCCCCAGCATTTT. Encoded protein: CASTDTGIQPQHF.

V usage is TRBV2 and J usage is TRBJ1-5, with D unresolved. V lost 3 bases and J 4 bases, leaving 10 bases between the germline ends. Germline CDR1 and CDR2: SNHLY and FYNNEI. The CDR3 is made up of 14 amino acids. CDR3 nucleotides: TGTGCCAGCAGTGAGGGCAGGAGGAATCAGCCCCAGCATTTT. Residues: CASSEGRRNQPQHF.

This chain joins TRBV7-8 and TRBJ2-7, with 7 bases that match TRBD2. Looked up from germline, CDR1 is SGHVS and CDR2 is FQNEAQ. After removal of 5 bases from V and 4 bases from J, the junction contained 14 bases not matched to a gene. This CDR3 contains 16 residues. The CDR3 reads CASSPPGSSGRYEQYF. The CDR3 nucleotides read TGTGCCAGCAGCCCCCCGGGGTCTAGCGGACGGTACGAGCAGTACTTC.

CDR3 loop: CAWNEEIYGYTF. CDR3 DNA sequence: TGTGCCTGGAATGAGGAGATCTATGGCTACACCTTC. The chain combines TRBV30 with TRBJ1-2, with D uncertain. With 4 bases removed from V and 4 bases from J, the gap between germline ends came to 10 bases. Germline V CDR1 and CDR2: GTSNPN, SVGIG (reference sequence). The CDR3 length is 12 residues.

The genes are TRBV11-2 and TRBJ1-1; possible D gene TRBD1, 6 bases. There are 15 residues in the CDR3. Trimming took off 5 bases at V and 5 bases at J, with 18 bases between the two ends. The germline V gene has CDR1 SGHAT and CDR2 FQNNGV. CDR3 sequence (DNA): TGTGCCAGCAGCCCCCCTCGTGGGAGGGGGACTGAAGCTTTCTTT. It yields the protein CASSPPRGRGTEAFF.

Only a few counts were recorded for this clone. This chain connects TRBV29-1 to TRBJ1-1, with 12 bases that match TRBD1. Germline V gives CDR1 SQVTM, CDR2 ANQGSEA. V gave up 6 bases and J gave up 7 bases; unmatched junction bases: 9. The CDR3 length is 14 residues. The DNA of the CDR3 is TGCAGCGTGGCCGGGACAGGGGGCTCCGGTGAAGCTTTCTTT. It encodes CSVAGTGGSGEAFF.

This rearrangement joins TRBV28 to TRBJ2-1, with TRBD2 as a possible D gene (5 bases). The length of the CDR3 is 13 residues. V lost 6 bases and J lost 7, with 13 bases in between. Germline loops: CDR1 MDHEN, CDR2 SYDVKM. In nucleotides, the CDR3 is TGTGCCAGCAGCCCAAGCGGCAGTAATGAGCAGTTCTTC. This gives the protein CASSPSGSNEQFF.

This clone was observed at least ten times. The rearrangement joins TRBV10-2 to TRBJ1-1; D gene unclear. Germline assignment: CDR1 WSHSY and CDR2 SAAADI. The CDR3 has 14 residues. The germline V and J ends were trimmed by 6 bases and 0 bases, with 11 bases remaining between them. The CDR3 loop is CASRPGSMNTEAFF. CDR3 in DNA: TGCGCCAGCAGACCGGGATCCATGAACACTGAAGCTTTCTTT.

The chain carries TRBV6-5 and TRBJ1-6, with D uncertain. Per germline, CDR1 MNHEY and CDR2 SVGAGI. Trimming stripped 5 bases from V and 8 bases from J, with 13 bases between. The CDR3 is 14 residues long. CDR3 nucleotides: TGTGCCAGCAGTCTTAAAAATCAGTATTCACCCCTCCACTTT. Translated, it gives CASSLKNQYSPLHF.

The V gene is TRBV7-3, the J gene TRBJ2-1; 7 bases agree with TRBD2. Trimming at V came to 2 bases and at J to 7 bases, leaving 14 bases not matched to a gene. There are 17 residues in the CDR3. Germline V lookup: CDR1 SGHTA, CDR2 FQGTGA. CDR3 sequence: CASSLPLLGGEKNEQFF. The CDR3 DNA is TGTGCCAGCAGCTTACCCCTCTTGGGAGGGGAAAAAAATGAGCAGTTCTTC.

The CDR3 sequence: CASSLERLGAYNEQFF. The CDR3 DNA reads as TGTGCCAGCAGCTTAGAACGCTTAGGGGCGTACAATGAGCAGTTCTTC. V is TRBV7-2 and J is TRBJ2-1; D might be TRBD1 (5 bases). Germline V lookup: CDR1 SGHTA, CDR2 FQGNSA. This CDR3 is built from 16 residues. Trimming cost V 1 base and J 4 bases, with 14 bases left between them. The full variable domain, with the rest looked up from reference TRBV7-2 and TRBJ2-1, is GAGVSQSPSNKVTEKGKDVELRCDPISGHTALYWYRQSLGQGLEFLIYFQGNSAPDKSGLPSDRFSAERTGGSVSTLTIQRTQQEDSAVYLCASSLERLGAYNEQFFGPGTRLTVL.